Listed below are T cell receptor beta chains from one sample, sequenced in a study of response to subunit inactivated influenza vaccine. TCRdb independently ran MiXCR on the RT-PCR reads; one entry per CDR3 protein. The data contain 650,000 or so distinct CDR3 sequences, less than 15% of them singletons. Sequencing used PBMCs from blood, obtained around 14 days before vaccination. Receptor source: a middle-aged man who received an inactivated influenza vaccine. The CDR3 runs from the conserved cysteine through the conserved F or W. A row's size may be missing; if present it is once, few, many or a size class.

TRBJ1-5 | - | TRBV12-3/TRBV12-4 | CASSQTGSLLSEQPQHF
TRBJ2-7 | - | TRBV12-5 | CASGLVASYEQYF
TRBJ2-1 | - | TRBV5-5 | CASSLEPTSGRYGEQFF
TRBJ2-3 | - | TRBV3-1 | CASSQDPDPSTDTQYF
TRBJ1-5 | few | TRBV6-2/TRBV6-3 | CASSFLYRGRGQPQHF
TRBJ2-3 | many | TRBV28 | CASSFTTSGTGADTQYF
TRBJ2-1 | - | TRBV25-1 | CASTRLAGAHNEQFF
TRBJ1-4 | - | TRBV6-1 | CASSPGGGLGGKLFF
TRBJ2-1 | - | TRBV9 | CASSVVPSSSYNEQFF
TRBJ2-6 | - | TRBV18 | CASSPTRTSGANVLTF
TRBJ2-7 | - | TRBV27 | CASSLRGRGKMGRYEQYF
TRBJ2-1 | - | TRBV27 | CASSLAGGGHEQFF
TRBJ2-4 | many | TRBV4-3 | CASSQAPSAKNIQYF
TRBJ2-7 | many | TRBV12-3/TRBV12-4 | CASSPSFPVQSYEQYF
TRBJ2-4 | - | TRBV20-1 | CSRSTLAKNIQYF
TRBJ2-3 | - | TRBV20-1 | CSAQSGRLARSSTDTQYF
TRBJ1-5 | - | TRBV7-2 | CASSFTGYQPQHF
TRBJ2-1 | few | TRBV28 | CASSLDALAGIGNEQFF
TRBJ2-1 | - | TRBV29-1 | CSVRRGQGPNEQFF
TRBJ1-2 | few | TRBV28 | CASSFRQVRYGYTF
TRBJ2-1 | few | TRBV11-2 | CASSLLASGPGINEQFF
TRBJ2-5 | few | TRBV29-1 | CSVRDRVFGETQYF
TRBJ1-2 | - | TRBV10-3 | CAISAQGEDYGYTF
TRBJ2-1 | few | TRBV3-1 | CASTSRRGHEQFF
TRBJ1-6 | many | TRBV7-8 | CASSLAGLDWDTRANSPLHF
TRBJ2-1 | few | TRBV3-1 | CASSHPSGGSYNEQFF
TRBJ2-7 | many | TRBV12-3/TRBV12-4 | CATRLAGTYEQYF
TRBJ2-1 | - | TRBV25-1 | CASRLGAREQFF
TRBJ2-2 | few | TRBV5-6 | CASSWGQGASGELFF
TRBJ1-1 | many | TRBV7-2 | CASSLEGTANTEAFF
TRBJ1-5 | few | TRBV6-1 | CASSQFNQPQHF
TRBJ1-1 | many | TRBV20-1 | CSARQPNTEAFF
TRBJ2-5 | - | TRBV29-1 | CSGGLAGETQYF
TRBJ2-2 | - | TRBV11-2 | CASSLAPTSWTGELFF
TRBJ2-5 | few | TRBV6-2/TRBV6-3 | CASTQTRDGTQYF
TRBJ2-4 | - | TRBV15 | CATSRPGQVAKNIQYF
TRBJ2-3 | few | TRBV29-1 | CSVDLARTDTQYF